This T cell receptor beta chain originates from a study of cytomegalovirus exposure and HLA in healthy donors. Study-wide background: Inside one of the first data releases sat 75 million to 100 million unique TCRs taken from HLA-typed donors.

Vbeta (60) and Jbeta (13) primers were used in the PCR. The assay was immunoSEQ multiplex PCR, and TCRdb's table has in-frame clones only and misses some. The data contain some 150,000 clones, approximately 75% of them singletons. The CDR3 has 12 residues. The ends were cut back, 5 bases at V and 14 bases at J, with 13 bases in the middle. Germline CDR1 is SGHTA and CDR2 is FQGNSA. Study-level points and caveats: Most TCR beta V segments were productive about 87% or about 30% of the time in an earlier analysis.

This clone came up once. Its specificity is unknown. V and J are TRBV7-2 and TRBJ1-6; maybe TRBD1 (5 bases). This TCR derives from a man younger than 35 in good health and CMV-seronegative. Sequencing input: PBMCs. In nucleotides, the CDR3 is TGTGCCAGCAGCCTCCCGGGGGGGGCCCTCCACTTT. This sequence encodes CASSLPGGALHF.